The source of this T cell receptor (beta chain) is a study of neoadjuvant anti-PD-1 for oral cavity cancer. Broader study findings: With three patients per group, TCR findings need larger cohorts. Post-nivolumab, blood T cell clonality was significantly elevated in non-responders.

Assay: immunoSEQ multiplex PCR; the TCRdb copy retains only in-frame clones and omits some. In the table there are 40,000 to 50,000 clones, about three quarters of which are singletons. The time point was: after neoadjuvant nivolumab, at surgical resection. No culture or expansion preceded analysis of these blood cells. For this clone: The antigen remains undetermined.

The sample consisted of PBMCs, taken after nivolumab (anti-PD-1) treatment. The source is a person between 35 and 79 years old with oral cavity squamous cell carcinoma.

CDR3 region: CASSLATGATEAFF. For the CDR3, the DNA is TGTGCCAGCAGCTTGGCGACAGGGGCCACTGAAGCTTTCTTT. This chain uses TRBV11-2 with TRBJ1-1; 8 positions agree with TRBD1. V shed 3 bases and J 4 bases; nucleotides not matched to a gene: 4. The CDR3 runs 14 residues. The germline V gene has CDR1 SGHAT and CDR2 FQNNGV. The full variable domain, rest sourced from reference TRBV11-2 and TRBJ1-1, is EAGVAQSPRYKIIEKRQSVAFWCNPISGHATLYWYQQILGQGPKLLIQFQNNGVVDDSQLPKDRFSAERLKGVDSTLKIQPAKLEDSAVYLCASSLATGATEAFFGQGTRLTVV.